This is a list of T cell receptor beta chains from one sample in a study of human T cells and chemical hapten exposure. One entry per CDR3 protein, called by TCRdb with MiXCR from the RACE reads. The table lists approximately 80,000 distinct CDR3 sequences, 10% of them singletons, with roughly 2.5% in the top ten. The source material was whole blood, sampled in connection with sensitization to the hapten diphenylcyclopropenone (DPC). The receptor set was obtained from a woman in her twenties or thirties with alopecia areata. Some clones in this sample may be carry-over from other donors' samples. The CDR3 runs from the conserved cysteine through the conserved F or W. Fields, in order: V gene, clone size, J gene, D gene, CDR3 protein, CDR3 DNA. D genes are given only for firm matches. A clone size is listed for some rows: how often the clone was seen (once, few, many), or a class if it is expanded.

>TRBV6-6|few|TRBJ1-1|NA
CASSYPNSGTLNTEAFF
TGTGCCAGCAGTTACCCGAACTCCGGGACATTGAACACTGAAGCTTTCTTT
>TRBV6-2/TRBV6-3|many|TRBJ2-1|TRBD2
CASSPLTSGIPSLGEQFF
TGTGCCAGCAGTCCGCTCACTAGCGGGATTCCCTCTCTGGGGGAGCAGTTCTTC
>TRBV7-2|many|TRBJ2-3|NA
CASSLADTQYF
TGTGCCAGCAGTTTAGCAGATACGCAGTATTTT
>TRBV28|NA|TRBJ1-6|TRBD1
CASTQGQSLLF
TGTGCCAGCACACAGGGACAGTCCCTTCTCTTT
>TRBV19|few|TRBJ2-3|TRBD2
CASNLRGRVDTQYF
TGTGCCAGTAATTTGAGAGGGAGGGTTGATACGCAGTATTTT
>TRBV28|NA|TRBJ2-7|NA
CASSLPLQGNEQYF
TGTGCCAGCAGTTTACCACTTCAGGGCAACGAGCAGTACTTC
>TRBV7-2|few|TRBJ2-3|NA
CASSLGEGTQYF
TGTGCCAGCAGCTTAGGTGAGGGTACGCAGTATTTT
>TRBV6-1|many|TRBJ1-3|NA
CASSVGTPGNTIYF
TGTGCCAGCAGTGTCGGGACACCTGGAAACACCATATATTTT
>TRBV12-3/TRBV12-4|NA|TRBJ2-3|NA
CASSSWGTDTQYF
TGTGCCAGCAGCTCCTGGGGCACAGATACGCAGTATTTT
>TRBV6-1|few|TRBJ2-7|NA
CASSDYPEKYEQYF
TGTGCCAGCAGTGATTACCCAGAAAAGTACGAGCAGTACTTC
>TRBV20-1|many|TRBJ1-6|NA
CSAQGERGSPLHF
TGCAGTGCCCAGGGTGAAAGAGGTTCACCCCTCCACTTT
>TRBV2|many|TRBJ1-2|TRBD1
CASSGGQTYGYTF
TGTGCCAGCAGTGGGGGACAGACCTATGGCTACACCTTC
>TRBV6-2/TRBV6-3|many|TRBJ1-2|NA
CASSYAPGRGNYGYTF
TGTGCCAGCAGTTATGCCCCCGGACGGGGGAACTATGGCTACACCTTC
>TRBV7-9|NA|TRBJ2-2|NA
CASSKTPNTGELFF
TGTGCCAGCAGCAAGACTCCGAACACCGGGGAGCTGTTTTTT
>TRBV7-2|many|TRBJ2-5|NA
CASSFQTGRETQYF
TGTGCCAGCAGCTTCCAGACGGGGAGAGAGACCCAGTACTTC
>TRBV4-2|few|TRBJ2-1|TRBD2
CASSQPSGGGAFEQFF
TGTGCCAGCAGCCAACCCTCGGGCGGGGGGGCCTTTGAGCAGTTCTTC
>TRBV18|few|TRBJ1-1|NA
CASSPRAQGEGYTEAFF
TGTGCCAGCTCACCACGGGCACAGGGTGAAGGGTACACTGAAGCTTTCTTT
>TRBV28|many|TRBJ1-5|NA
CASSSGGFQPQHF
TGTGCCAGCAGTTCTGGGGGGTTCCAGCCCCAGCATTTT
>TRBV5-4|many|TRBJ1-1|NA
CASSLARRGEAFF
TGTGCCAGCAGCTTGGCCAGGAGGGGTGAAGCTTTCTTT
>TRBV6-5|NA|TRBJ1-1|TRBD1
CASRGRTGAREAFF
TGTGCCAGCAGGGGCCGTACAGGGGCGAGGGAAGCTTTCTTT
>TRBV4-1|many|TRBJ2-1|TRBD2
CASSQVGLAFNEQFF
TGCGCCAGCAGCCAAGTAGGACTAGCGTTCAATGAGCAGTTCTTC
>TRBV14|many|TRBJ2-7|NA
CASSPGQRVEQYF
TGTGCCAGCAGCCCCGGACAGCGTGTCGAGCAGTACTTC
>TRBV19|NA|TRBJ1-2|NA
CASFYNYGYTF
TGTGCCAGTTTCTATAACTATGGCTACACCTTC
>TRBV4-1|many|TRBJ1-5|NA
CASSQDRGYSNQPQHF
TGCGCCAGCAGCCAAGACAGGGGTTATAGCAATCAGCCCCAGCATTTT
>TRBV29-1|NA|TRBJ1-4|NA
CSVAQGTSTNEKLFF
TGCAGCGTTGCTCAGGGGACATCAACTAATGAAAAACTGTTTTTT
>TRBV7-2|many|TRBJ2-6|NA
CASSLVGSVSGANVLTF
TGTGCCAGCAGCCTGGTCGGGTCCGTATCTGGGGCCAACGTCCTGACTTTC
>TRBV10-3|NA|TRBJ1-2|NA
CAISESLGIIYGYTF
TGTGCCATCAGTGAGTCCCTTGGGATCATCTATGGCTACACCTTC
>TRBV5-4|many|TRBJ2-1|NA
CASSPGRSSYNEQFF
TGTGCCAGCAGCCCCGGACGGAGCTCCTACAATGAGCAGTTCTTC
>TRBV7-2|NA|TRBJ2-1|TRBD2
CASSLVSGAWNEQFF
TGTGCCAGCAGCTTAGTTAGCGGGGCTTGGAATGAGCAGTTCTTC